A single sample gave rise to the 17 T cell receptor beta chains below, sequenced in a study of OX40 agonist ivuxolimab in advanced cancers. Sequencing was performed with immunoSEQ multiplex PCR; in TCRdb, only in-frame clones are kept and a portion is missing. The repertoire includes 84,000 or so clones, nearly 95% of them detected once, and more than 9.5% sits in the top ten. The source material was CD4+ or CD8+ T cells sorted from blood, sampled in a trial of the OX40 agonist ivuxolimab. These TCRs come from an adult with an advanced solid tumor such as melanoma, head and neck, liver or kidney cancer.

V usage is TRBV27 and J usage is TRBJ2-6, with TRBD2 as a possible D gene (6 bases). Germline V CDR1 and CDR2: MNHEY, SMNVEV (reference sequence). The CDR3 contains 14 residues. V was cut by 5 bases and J by 4 bases, with 9 bases left in between. CDR3 loop: CASSPGAGANVLTF. CDR3 DNA: TGTGCCAGCAGTCCGGGAGCCGGGGCCAACGTCCTGACTTTC.

The chain uses TRBV27 and TRBJ1-5; D might be TRBD1 (5 bases). Germline V lookup: CDR1 MNHEY, CDR2 SMNVEV (reference sequence). V lost 6 bases and J 3 bases, leaving 12 bases between the germline ends. CDR3 length equals 14 residues. CDR3 residues: CASSSGQLNQPQHF. The CDR3 nucleotides are TGTGCCAGCAGCTCCGGACAACTCAATCAGCCCCAGCATTTT.

As to this clone: A read error may account for a junction end that differs from germline. The sample contains more than one DNA sequence encoding this CDR3. The chain recombines TRBV6-6 with TRBJ2-1; the D is unclear. This CDR3 comprises 12 residues. Germline lookup yields CDR1 MNHNY and CDR2 SVGAGI (reference sequence). The CDR3 region has the DNA TGCGCCAGCAGTTACTCGGGTGCTGAGCAGTTCTTC. Translated, it gives CASSYSGAEQFF.

This clone came up a few times. The gene calls are TRBV28 and TRBJ1-3; D unresolved. CDR1 MDHEN and CDR2 SYDVKM come from the germline V gene. Trimming removed 5 bases at V and 3 bases at J, with 5 bases between. This CDR3 is built from 12 residues. CDR3 in DNA: TGTGCCAGCAGTACCCATGGAAACACCATATATTTT. Its protein is CASSTHGNTIYF. Drawing the rest from reference TRBV28 and TRBJ1-3, the complete variable domain is DVKVTQSSRYLVKRTGEKVFLECVQDMDHENMFWYRQDPGLGLRLIYFSYDVKMKEKGDIPEGYSVSREKKERFSLILESASTNQTSMYLCASSTHGNTIYFGEGSWLTVV.

This chain uses TRBV9 with TRBJ2-1; D perhaps matches TRBD2 (6 bases). V was cut by 4 bases and J by 7 bases, with 18 bases left in between. This CDR3 has 15 amino acids. Looked up from germline, CDR1 is SGDLS and CDR2 is YYNGEE. CDR3 loop: CASSPGLAPRNEQFF. The CDR3 nucleotides are TGTGCCAGCAGCCCTGGGCTAGCGCCTAGGAATGAGCAGTTCTTC.

The table lists this clone with a count of one. The rearrangement links TRBV27 to TRBJ2-1; D might be TRBD1 or TRBD2, each matching 5 bases. Germline-derived CDR1 and CDR2 are MNHEY and SMNVEV (reference sequence). There are 11 residues in the CDR3. Trimming cost V 3 bases and J 12 bases, with 9 bases left between them. The CDR3 region has the DNA TGTGCCAGCAGTTTTTCTGGGGGGCAGTTCTTC. Protein sequence: CASSFSGGQFF.

The V gene is TRBV28, the J gene TRBJ2-2; a weak D match, TRBD1 (6 bases). Trimming left V 6 bases short and J 2 bases short, with 19 bases between. Germline V lookup: CDR1 MDHEN, CDR2 SYDVKM. The CDR3 is made up of 17 amino acids. The CDR3 here is CASSRTVRQANTGELFF. The CDR3 region has the DNA TGTGCCAGCAGCAGGACGGTGAGACAGGCCAACACCGGGGAGCTGTTTTTT.

The chain couples TRBV5-6 to TRBJ1-5; D gene uncertain. The CDR3 consists of 12 residues. The V end lost 1 base, the J end lost 5 bases, and 4 bases lay between the germline ends. Germline V gives CDR1 SGHDT, CDR2 YYEEEE. CDR3 in DNA: TGTGCCAGCAGCTTGCAAGATCAGCCCCAGCATTTT. It yields the protein CASSLQDQPQHF.

V usage is TRBV6-6 and J usage is TRBJ2-7, with D perhaps TRBD1 (6 bases). Trimming cost V 4 bases and J 1 base, with 14 bases left between them. Germline V CDR1 and CDR2: MNHNY, SVGAGI (reference sequence). The CDR3 consists of 15 residues. The CDR3 DNA follows: TGTGCCAGCAGTTCGCACAGGGCCCCTTCCTACGAGCAGTACTTC. Translation: CASSSHRAPSYEQYF.

The V call is TRBV7-9, the J call TRBJ1-4; D may be TRBD1 (6 bases). CDR3 size: 15 residues. Germline CDR1 reads SEHNR; CDR2 reads FQNEAQ (reference sequence). V was cut by 2 bases and J by 8 bases, with 15 bases left in between. CDR3 DNA sequence: TGTGCCAGCAGCTTAAAACAGGGAAAGAAGGAAAAACTGTTTTTT. This gives the protein CASSLKQGKKEKLFF.

The V gene is TRBV6-5, the J gene TRBJ1-2; tentative D call: TRBD1 (5 bases). The CDR3 runs to 14 residues. Trimming pared 0 bases from V and 2 bases from J, leaving 7 bases between. CDR1 MNHEY and CDR2 SVGAGI come from the germline V gene. In DNA, the CDR3 is TGTGCCAGCAGTTACTCGGAGGGGAACTATGGCTACACCTTC. Protein product: CASSYSEGNYGYTF.

The rearrangement links TRBV7-2 to TRBJ1-5; possible D gene TRBD1, 5 bases. Trimming shortened V by 3 bases and J by 0 bases, and 15 bases separated the two germline ends. The CDR3 length is 17 residues. CDR1 and CDR2 from the germline V gene are SGHTA and FQGNSA. As DNA, the CDR3 is TGTGCCAGCAGCTTCGGGGGTGTGGGGTATAGCAATCAGCCCCAGCATTTT. Translated: CASSFGGVGYSNQPQHF.

V usage is TRBV19 and J usage is TRBJ1-2; no clear D gene. Germline loops: CDR1 LNHDA, CDR2 SQIVND (reference sequence). The CDR3 extends over 12 amino acids. V lost 1 base, J lost 6 bases, and 6 bases lay in between. For the CDR3, the DNA is TGTGCCAGTAGTATAGGATGGGATGGCTACACCTTC. Its protein product is CASSIGWDGYTF.

J is TRBJ2-7 and V is TRBV6-5, with D unresolved. In germline, CDR1 is MNHEY, CDR2 SVGAGI. Trimming left V 4 bases short and J 3 bases short, with 4 bases between. The CDR3 is 11 amino acids. The CDR3: CASSSRYEQYF. Written as DNA, the CDR3 is TGTGCCAGCAGTTCACGCTACGAGCAGTACTTC.

V gene TRBV4-2 combines with J gene TRBJ2-7; 8 bases align to TRBD2. Germline assignment: CDR1 LGHNA and CDR2 YNFKEQ. The trim removed 0 bases at V and 3 bases at J, leaving 7 bases unmatched. The CDR3 runs 16 residues. The CDR3 DNA is TGTGCCAGCAGCCAAGAGGCTAGCGGGCCCAACTACGAGCAGTACTTC. Translation gives CASSQEASGPNYEQYF.

The chain uses TRBV5-1 and TRBJ2-7; TRBD1 agrees at 8 bases. Trimming removed 6 bases from V and 6 bases from J; junction bases left unmatched: 5. This CDR3 has 12 amino acids. Germline CDR1 SGHRS, CDR2 YFSETQ. CDR3 region: CASKTGAGEQYF. The CDR3 nucleotides read TGCGCCAGCAAGACAGGGGCGGGCGAGCAGTACTTC.

This chain links TRBV6-4 with TRBJ2-7; possibly TRBD1 for D (6 bases). V was pared by 5 bases and J by 4 bases, with 12 bases between. The CDR3 extends over 13 amino acids. The V gene's germline CDR1 is MRHNA and CDR2 SNTAGT. CDR3 nucleotide sequence: TGTGCCAGCAGTCTGAGCAGGGGTTACGAGCAGTACTTC. It translates to CASSLSRGYEQYF.